A selection of T cell receptor beta chains follows, all from one sample in a study of T cells in Graves' hyperthyroidism and ophthalmopathy. TCRdb fed the multiplex PCR reads into MiXCR, producing one record per CDR3 protein. The sample lists 350,000 or so distinct CDR3 sequences; roughly 23% were seen once. The sample taken for sequencing was blood. These receptors were taken from a woman between 50 and 59 years old with Graves' hyperthyroidism. Both conserved end residues are part of each CDR3. A D gene is named only where the DNA matches it firmly. Size tells how often a clone was seen (once, few, many) or the class of an expanded clone, and some rows leave it out.

J gene | clone size | V gene | D gene | CDR3 DNA | CDR3 protein
TRBJ1-4 | many | TRBV27 | TRBD1 | TGTGCCAGCAGTCCGGGACAGGGGGCTAATGAAAAACTGTTTTTT | CASSPGQGANEKLFF
TRBJ1-2 | NA | TRBV28 | TRBD1 | TGTGCCAGCAGTCTGGGGACAGCATATTCCCTCTATGGCTACACCTTC | CASSLGTAYSLYGYTF
TRBJ1-5 | few | TRBV20-1 | NA | TGCAGTGCCCCCCGGGGGGACCGGGGCAATCAGCCCCAGCATTTT | CSAPRGDRGNQPQHF
TRBJ1-2 | NA | TRBV2 | NA | TGTGCCAGCAGCTTAGCTACAGGGTGTCTGGGCTACACCTTC | CASSLATGCLGYTF
TRBJ1-1 | NA | TRBV12-3/TRBV12-4 | NA | NA | CASSPSLWEREAFF
TRBJ1-2 | many | TRBV12-3/TRBV12-4 | NA | TGTGCCAGCACCATTGGGGGGGGCGACTATGGCTACACCTTC | CASTIGGGDYGYTF
TRBJ2-5 | NA | TRBV20-1 | NA | TGCAGTGCTGAAACAGGGAGCGGCCAAGAGACCCAGTACTTC | CSAETGSGQETQYF
TRBJ2-7 | many | TRBV2 | TRBD1 | TGTGCCAGCAGTGCTGCAGGGGGTACCTACGAGCAGTACTTC | CASSAAGGTYEQYF
TRBJ2-1 | many | TRBV7-9 | NA | TGTGCCAGCAGCTTAGTATCGGCTGACAATGAGCAGTTCTTC | CASSLVSADNEQFF
TRBJ1-2 | many | TRBV27 | NA | TGTGCCAGCAGTCCCCCGGGAGGGTATGGCTACACCTTC | CASSPPGGYGYTF
TRBJ2-7 | NA | TRBV28 | TRBD2 | TGTGCCAGCAGTTTAGGGACTAGCGGGAGTGCCTACGAGCAGTACTTC | CASSLGTSGSAYEQYF
TRBJ2-7 | many | TRBV7-2 | TRBD2 | TGTGCCAGCAGCTTCGGAGCGGGGTCTAACTACGAGCAGTACTTC | CASSFGAGSNYEQYF
TRBJ1-5 | many | TRBV2 | NA | TGTGCCAGCAGGGGGGAGGGGCTGAGCAATCAGCCCCAGCATTTT | CASRGEGLSNQPQHF
TRBJ2-3 | few | TRBV19 | NA | TGTGCCAGTAGTATTAGCGCGAGCACAGATACGCAGTATTTT | CASSISASTDTQYF
TRBJ1-4 | many | TRBV3-1 | NA | TGTGCCAGCAGCCTCCACAAACCCCAGGGGAATGAAAAACTGTTTTTT | CASSLHKPQGNEKLFF
TRBJ2-1 | many | TRBV3-1 | TRBD1 | TGTGCCAGCAGCCACACCGGGACAGGACCGAACAATGAGCAGTTCTTC | CASSHTGTGPNNEQFF
TRBJ2-2 | many | TRBV2 | NA | TGTGCCAGCAGTGAGGTCAGGCCGGACACCGGGGAGCTGTTTTTT | CASSEVRPDTGELFF
TRBJ2-5 | many | TRBV11-2 | NA | TGTGCCAGCAGCGGAGGTGGGGCATGGTACCAAGAGACCCAGTACTTC | CASSGGGAWYQETQYF
TRBJ1-4 | many | TRBV5-1 | NA | TGCGCCAGCAGCTTGGGACGTGACAGTACAACTAATGAAAAACTGTTTTTT | CASSLGRDSTTNEKLFF
TRBJ2-1 | many | TRBV29-1 | TRBD2 | TGCAGCGTTGAGGGAGGGATCGTCGCTTACAATGAGCAGTTCTTC | CSVEGGIVAYNEQFF
TRBJ1-1 | many | TRBV11-3 | NA | TGTGCCAGCAGCTTCCGGATGAACACTGAAGCTTTCTTT | CASSFRMNTEAFF
TRBJ1-1 | NA | TRBV28 | TRBD1 | TGTGCCAGCAGTCTAAGCCGGGACAGGGGGAACACTGAAGCTTTCTTT | CASSLSRDRGNTEAFF
TRBJ1-1 | many | TRBV16 | NA | TGTGCCAGCAGCCACGTCGGAAGGGGCACTGAAGCTTTCTTT | CASSHVGRGTEAFF
TRBJ1-1 | NA | TRBV2 | NA | TGTGCCAGCAGGGGGACGGCTGAAGCTTTCTTT | CASRGTAEAFF
TRBJ2-5 | many | TRBV19 | NA | TGTGCCAGTAGTCTCCTAGGACCCCAAGAGACCCAGTACTTC | CASSLLGPQETQYF
TRBJ1-3 | NA | TRBV18 | NA | TGTGCCAGCTCACCTGGTTACTCTGGAAACACCATATATTTT | CASSPGYSGNTIYF
TRBJ1-1 | many | TRBV6-1 | NA | TGTGCCAGCAGGACAGGTTTAAACACTGAAGCTTTCTTT | CASRTGLNTEAFF
TRBJ1-1 | many | TRBV12-5 | TRBD1 | TGTGCTAGTGGTTTGTCCCACAGGGGTTTGGTGAACACTGAAGCTTTCTTT | CASGLSHRGLVNTEAFF
TRBJ2-2 | many | TRBV6-1 | TRBD1 | TGTGCCAGCAGTGGGACAGGGGTAACCGGGGAGCTGTTTTTT | CASSGTGVTGELFF
TRBJ1-1 | NA | TRBV3-1 | NA | TGTGCCAGCTCACCCCGGGGGGCCCTGAACACTGAAGCTTTCTTT | CASSPRGALNTEAFF
TRBJ2-5 | many | TRBV5-1 | TRBD2 | TGCGCCAGCAGCTTGAGGGGACTAGCGGGAGGCCAAGAGACCCAGTACTTC | CASSLRGLAGGQETQYF
TRBJ1-5 | NA | TRBV6-1 | TRBD1 | TGTGCCAGCAGTGTAACAGGGGGCGCGGGCAATCAGCCCCAGCATTTT | CASSVTGGAGNQPQHF
TRBJ1-5 | NA | TRBV5-5 | NA | TGTGCCAGCAGCTTGGAGTTTAGGGCTGTCGGCAATCAGCCCCAGCATTTT | CASSLEFRAVGNQPQHF
TRBJ1-2 | few | TRBV10-3 | NA | TGTGCCATCAGTGAGTCGGCGGGAACATACTATGGCTACACCTTC | CAISESAGTYYGYTF
TRBJ1-5 | NA | TRBV19 | TRBD1 | TGTGCCAGTAGCAAGGACAGGGGGAGCAATCAGCCCCAGCATTTT | CASSKDRGSNQPQHF
TRBJ1-1 | many | TRBV20-1 | NA | TGCAGTGCGAAAAAACAGGGAGAGGGTTATGGAGCTTTCTTT | CSAKKQGEGYGAFF
TRBJ1-2 | NA | TRBV14 | NA | TGTGCCAGCAGCCAAGGACAGTCTCTATCCTATGGCTACACCTTC | CASSQGQSLSYGYTF
TRBJ1-1 | many | TRBV7-8 | TRBD1 | TGTGCCAGCAGCTTAGGGACAGGGCAGAAACAGGGAGAAGCTTTCTTT | CASSLGTGQKQGEAFF
TRBJ2-1 | few | TRBV7-2 | TRBD2 | TGTGCCAGCAGCTTAGTGGCTAGCGGGAAGTCCCATGAGCAGTTCTTC | CASSLVASGKSHEQFF
TRBJ1-1 | NA | TRBV7-6 | NA | TGTGCCAGCAGCCCCTGGACACAGTCCCCAGGAGCTTTCTTT | CASSPWTQSPGAFF
TRBJ2-3 | many | TRBV11-2 | NA | TGTGCCAGCAGCCTTAGCGGAGCTAGCACAGATACGCAGTATTTT | CASSLSGASTDTQYF
TRBJ2-3 | many | TRBV7-9 | NA | TGTGCCAGCAACCGGGACACCACAGATACGCAGTATTTT | CASNRDTTDTQYF
TRBJ2-3 | many | TRBV12-3/TRBV12-4 | TRBD1 | TGTGCCAGCAGTTTAGACAGGGGTCATACGCAGTATTTT | CASSLDRGHTQYF
TRBJ2-5 | many | TRBV7-2 | TRBD1 | TGTGCCAGCAGCTTAGGGCTCCGGACAGGGGGCGCAGAGACCCAGTACTTC | CASSLGLRTGGAETQYF